Listed here is a single TCR beta chain. Its antigen is not known. The sample is drawn from a study of monozygotic twins with inflammatory bowel disease. The study's findings and limits: Neither one strong signal nor one clonotype associated with IBD was supported.

Investigators made cDNA in eight separate reactions per sample. TCRdb reprocessed the 5' RACE reads, keeping one entry per CDR3 protein, no DNA. The listing records approximately 390,000 distinct CDR3 sequences. CDR3 length equals 12 residues. The germline V gene encodes CDR1 SGHRS and CDR2 YFSETQ. Sequenced: blood. The rearrangement joins TRBV5-1 to TRBJ2-5. The origin of this receptor is a human donor with ulcerative colitis or Crohn's disease, or a healthy co-twin of an affected twin (not recorded which). The CDR3 protein is CASTAGEETQYF.